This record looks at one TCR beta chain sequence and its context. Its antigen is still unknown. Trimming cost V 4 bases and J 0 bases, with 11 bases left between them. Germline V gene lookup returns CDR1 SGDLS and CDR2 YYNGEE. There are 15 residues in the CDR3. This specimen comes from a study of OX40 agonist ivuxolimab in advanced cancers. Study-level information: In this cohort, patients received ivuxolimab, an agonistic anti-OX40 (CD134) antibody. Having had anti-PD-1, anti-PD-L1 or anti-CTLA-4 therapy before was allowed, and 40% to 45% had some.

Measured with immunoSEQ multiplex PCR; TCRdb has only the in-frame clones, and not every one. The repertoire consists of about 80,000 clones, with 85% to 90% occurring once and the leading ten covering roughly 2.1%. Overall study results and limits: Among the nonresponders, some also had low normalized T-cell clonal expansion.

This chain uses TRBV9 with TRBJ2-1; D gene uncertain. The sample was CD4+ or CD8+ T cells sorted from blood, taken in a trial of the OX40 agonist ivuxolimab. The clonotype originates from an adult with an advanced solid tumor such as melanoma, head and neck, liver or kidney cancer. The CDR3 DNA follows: TGTGCCAGCAGCATAATAACGAGCTCCTACAATGAGCAGTTCTTC. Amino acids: CASSIITSSYNEQFF. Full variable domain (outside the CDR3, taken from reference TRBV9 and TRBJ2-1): DSGVTQTPKHLITATGQRVTLRCSPRSGDLSVYWYQQSLDQGLQFLIQYYNGEERAKGNILERFSAQQFPDLHSELNLSSLELGDSALYFCASSIITSSYNEQFFGPGTRLTVL.